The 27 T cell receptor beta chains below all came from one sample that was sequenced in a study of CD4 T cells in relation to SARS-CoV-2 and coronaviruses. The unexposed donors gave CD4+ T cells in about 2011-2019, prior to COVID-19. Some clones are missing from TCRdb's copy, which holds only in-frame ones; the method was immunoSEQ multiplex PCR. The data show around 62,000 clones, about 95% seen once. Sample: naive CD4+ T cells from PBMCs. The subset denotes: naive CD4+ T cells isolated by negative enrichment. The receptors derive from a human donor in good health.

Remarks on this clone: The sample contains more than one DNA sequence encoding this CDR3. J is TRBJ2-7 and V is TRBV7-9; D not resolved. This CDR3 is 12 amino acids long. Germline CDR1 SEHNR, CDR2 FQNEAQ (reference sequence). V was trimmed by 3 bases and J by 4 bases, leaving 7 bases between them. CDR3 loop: CASSLVGYEQYF. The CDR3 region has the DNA TGTGCCAGCAGCTTGGTGGGGTACGAGCAGTACTTC.

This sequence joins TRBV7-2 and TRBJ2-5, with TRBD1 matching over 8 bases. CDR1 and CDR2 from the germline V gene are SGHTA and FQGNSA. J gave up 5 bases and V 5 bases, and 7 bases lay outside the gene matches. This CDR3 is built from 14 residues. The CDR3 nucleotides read TGTGCCAGCAGCACCCGACAGGGGCACGAGACCCAGTACTTC. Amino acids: CASSTRQGHETQYF.

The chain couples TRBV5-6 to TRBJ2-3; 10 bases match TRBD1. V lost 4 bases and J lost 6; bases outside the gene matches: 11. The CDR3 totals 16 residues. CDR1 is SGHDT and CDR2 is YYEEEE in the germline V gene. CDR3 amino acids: CASSPKTGGALDTQYF. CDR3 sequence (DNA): TGTGCCAGCAGCCCAAAGACAGGGGGCGCTTTGGATACGCAGTATTTT.

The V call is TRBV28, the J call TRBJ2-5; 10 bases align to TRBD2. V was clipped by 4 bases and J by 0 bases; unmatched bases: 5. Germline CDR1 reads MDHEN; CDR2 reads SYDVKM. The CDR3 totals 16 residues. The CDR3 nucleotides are TGTGCCAGCAGTTCTTGGACTAGCGGACACCAAGAGACCCAGTACTTC. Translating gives CASSSWTSGHQETQYF.

The CDR3 DNA is TGTGCCAGCAACCATCGGAACAACCCCCCATATCAGGGGATGAACACTGAAGCTTTCTTT. Translation: CASNHRNNPPYQGMNTEAFF. The rearrangement uses TRBV21-1 and TRBJ1-1; TRBD1, as called in the table, went unchecked against the DNA. TRBV21-1 is a documented pseudogene. There are 20 residues in the CDR3.

Written as DNA, the CDR3 is TGTGCCAGCAGTGAAGTCGCGGGAGGGCCGTACAATGAGCAGTTCTTC. Amino acids: CASSEVAGGPYNEQFF. The chain combines TRBV25-1 with TRBJ2-1, with 9 bases fitting TRBD2. The CDR3 runs to 16 residues. Germline lookup yields CDR1 MGHDK and CDR2 SYGVNS. Trimming cost V 2 bases and J 4 bases; bases outside gene matches: 6.

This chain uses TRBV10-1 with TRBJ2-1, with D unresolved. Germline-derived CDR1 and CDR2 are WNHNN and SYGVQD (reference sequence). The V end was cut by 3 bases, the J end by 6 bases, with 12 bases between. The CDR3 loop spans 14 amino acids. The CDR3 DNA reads TGCGCCAGCAGTGACGGCAGGCGCGTCAATGAGCAGTTCTTC. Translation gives CASSDGRRVNEQFF.

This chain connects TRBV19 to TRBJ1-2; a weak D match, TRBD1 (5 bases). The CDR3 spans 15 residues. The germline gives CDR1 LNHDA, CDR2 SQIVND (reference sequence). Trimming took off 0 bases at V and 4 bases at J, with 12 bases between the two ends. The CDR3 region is CASSIDVERGYGYTF. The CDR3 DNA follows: TGTGCCAGTAGTATAGATGTCGAGAGGGGCTATGGCTACACCTTC.

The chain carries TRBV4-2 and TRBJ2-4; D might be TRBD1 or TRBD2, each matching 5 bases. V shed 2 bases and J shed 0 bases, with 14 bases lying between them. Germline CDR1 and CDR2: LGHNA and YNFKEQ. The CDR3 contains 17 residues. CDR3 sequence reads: CASSQSGTDLAKNIQYF. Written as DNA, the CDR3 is TGTGCCAGCAGCCAATCCGGGACCGACCTAGCCAAAAACATTCAGTACTTC.

The CDR3 spells CASSPQGQAKNIQYF. DNA for the CDR3: TGTGCCAGCTCACCCCAGGGACAAGCCAAAAACATTCAGTACTTC. The V and J genes are TRBV18 and TRBJ2-4, with D possibly matching TRBD1 (6 bases). V dropped 3 bases and J dropped 0 bases, with 9 bases sitting between them. The CDR3 length is 15 residues. Germline CDR1 and CDR2: KGHSH and LQKENI.

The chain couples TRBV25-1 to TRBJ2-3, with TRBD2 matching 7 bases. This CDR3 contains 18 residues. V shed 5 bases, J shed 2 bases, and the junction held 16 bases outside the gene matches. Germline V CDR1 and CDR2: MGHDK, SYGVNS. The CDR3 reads CASSPSGRAGVITDTQYF. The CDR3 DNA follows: TGTGCCAGCAGTCCGTCAGGTCGGGCGGGGGTTATCACAGATACGCAGTATTTT. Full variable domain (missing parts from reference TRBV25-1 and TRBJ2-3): EADIYQTPRYLVIGTGKKITLECSQTMGHDKMYWYQQDPGMELHLIHYSYGVNSTEKGDLSSESTVSRIRTEHFPLTLESARPSHTSQYLCASSPSGRAGVITDTQYFGPGTRLTVL.

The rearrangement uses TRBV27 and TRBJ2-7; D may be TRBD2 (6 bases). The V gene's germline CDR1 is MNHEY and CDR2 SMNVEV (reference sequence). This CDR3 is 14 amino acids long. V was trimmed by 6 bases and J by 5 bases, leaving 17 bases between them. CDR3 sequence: CASRPHGGSDEQYF. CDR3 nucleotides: TGTGCCAGCAGGCCACATGGAGGGAGCGACGAGCAGTACTTC.

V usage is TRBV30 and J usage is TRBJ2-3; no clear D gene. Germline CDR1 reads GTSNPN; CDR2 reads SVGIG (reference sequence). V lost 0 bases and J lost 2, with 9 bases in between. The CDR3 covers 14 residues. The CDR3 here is CAWSVGYFTDTQYF. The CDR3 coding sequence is TGTGCCTGGAGTGTAGGGTACTTCACAGATACGCAGTATTTT.

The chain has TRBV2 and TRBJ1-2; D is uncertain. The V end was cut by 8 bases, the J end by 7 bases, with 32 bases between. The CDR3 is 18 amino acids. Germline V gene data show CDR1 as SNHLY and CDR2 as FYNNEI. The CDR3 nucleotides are TGTGCCAGCCGATCGGGTCCCCGTCTCGGCGGCAAAGCTCCTGGCTACACCTTC. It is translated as CASRSGPRLGGKAPGYTF.

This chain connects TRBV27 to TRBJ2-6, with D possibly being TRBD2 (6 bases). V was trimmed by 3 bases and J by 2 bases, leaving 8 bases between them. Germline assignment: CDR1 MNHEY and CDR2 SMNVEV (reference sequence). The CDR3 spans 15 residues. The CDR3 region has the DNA TGTGCCAGCAGTTTTTCGGGAGCTGGGGCCAACGTCCTGACTTTC. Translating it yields CASSFSGAGANVLTF.

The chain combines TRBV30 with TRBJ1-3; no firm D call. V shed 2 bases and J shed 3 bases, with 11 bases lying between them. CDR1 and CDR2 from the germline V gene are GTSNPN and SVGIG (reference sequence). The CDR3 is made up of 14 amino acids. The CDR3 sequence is CAWSPGRIGNTIYF. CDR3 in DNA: TGTGCCTGGAGTCCCGGAAGGATTGGAAACACCATATATTTT.

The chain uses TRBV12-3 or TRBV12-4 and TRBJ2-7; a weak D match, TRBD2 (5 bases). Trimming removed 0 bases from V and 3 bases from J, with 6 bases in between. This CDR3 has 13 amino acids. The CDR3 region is CASSLAEGYEQYF. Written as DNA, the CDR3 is TGTGCCAGCAGTTTAGCCGAGGGCTACGAGCAGTACTTC.

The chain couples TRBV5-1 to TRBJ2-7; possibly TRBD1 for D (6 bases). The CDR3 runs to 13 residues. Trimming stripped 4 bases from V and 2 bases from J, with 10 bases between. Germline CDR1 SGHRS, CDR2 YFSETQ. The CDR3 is CASSRDKPYEQYF. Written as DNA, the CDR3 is TGCGCCAGCAGCCGGGACAAACCCTACGAGCAGTACTTC. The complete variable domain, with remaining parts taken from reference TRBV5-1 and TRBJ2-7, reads KAGVTQTPRYLIKTRGQQVTLSCSPISGHRSVSWYQQTPGQGLQFLFEYFSETQRNKGNFPGRFSGRQFSNSRSEMNVSTLELGDSALYLCASSRDKPYEQYFGPGTRLTVT.

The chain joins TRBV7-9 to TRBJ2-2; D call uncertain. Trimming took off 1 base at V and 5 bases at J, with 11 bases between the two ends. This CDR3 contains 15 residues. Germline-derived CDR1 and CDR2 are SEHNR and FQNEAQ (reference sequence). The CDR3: CASSLGRKGTGELFF. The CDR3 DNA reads TGTGCCAGCAGCTTAGGACGGAAGGGAACCGGGGAGCTGTTTTTT. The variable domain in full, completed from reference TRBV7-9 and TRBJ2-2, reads DTGVSQNPRHKITKRGQNVTFRCDPISEHNRLYWYRQTLGQGPEFLTYFQNEAQLEKSRLLSDRFSAERPKGSFSTLEIQRTEQGDSAMYLCASSLGRKGTGELFFGEGSRLTVL.

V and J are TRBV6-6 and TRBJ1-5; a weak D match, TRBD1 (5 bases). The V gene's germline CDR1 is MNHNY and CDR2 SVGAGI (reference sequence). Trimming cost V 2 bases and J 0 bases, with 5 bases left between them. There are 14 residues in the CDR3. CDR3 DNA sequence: TGTGCCAGCAGTTACGGGGGTAGCAATCAGCCCCAGCATTTT. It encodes CASSYGGSNQPQHF.

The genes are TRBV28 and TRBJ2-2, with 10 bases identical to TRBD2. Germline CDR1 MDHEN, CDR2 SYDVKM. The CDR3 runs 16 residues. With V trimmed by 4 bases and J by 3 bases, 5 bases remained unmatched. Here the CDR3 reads CASSSRLAGYTGELFF. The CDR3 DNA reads TGTGCCAGCAGTTCAAGACTAGCGGGTTACACCGGGGAGCTGTTTTTT. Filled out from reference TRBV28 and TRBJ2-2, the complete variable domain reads DVKVTQSSRYLVKRTGEKVFLECVQDMDHENMFWYRQDPGLGLRLIYFSYDVKMKEKGDIPEGYSVSREKKERFSLILESASTNQTSMYLCASSSRLAGYTGELFFGEGSRLTVL.

CDR3 in amino acids: CASSLESGATYEQYF. In DNA, the CDR3 is TGCGCCAGCAGCTTGGAGTCAGGGGCTACCTACGAGCAGTACTTC. The chain carries TRBV5-1 and TRBJ2-7; possibly TRBD1 for D (6 bases). The CDR3 runs to 15 residues. CDR1 and CDR2 (germline): SGHRS, YFSETQ. V lost 0 bases to trimming and J lost 2 bases, with 12 bases between them.

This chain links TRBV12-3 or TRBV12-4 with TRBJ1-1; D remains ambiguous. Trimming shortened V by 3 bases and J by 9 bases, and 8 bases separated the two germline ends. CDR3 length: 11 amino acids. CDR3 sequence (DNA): TGTGCCAGCAGTTTCCTTGGCAAAGCTTTCTTT. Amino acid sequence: CASSFLGKAFF.

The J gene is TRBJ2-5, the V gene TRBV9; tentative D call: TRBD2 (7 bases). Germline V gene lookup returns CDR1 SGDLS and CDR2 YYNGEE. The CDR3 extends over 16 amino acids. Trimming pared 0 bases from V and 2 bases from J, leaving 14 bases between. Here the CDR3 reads CASSVEGGLPQETQYF. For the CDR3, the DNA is TGTGCCAGCAGCGTAGAGGGGGGACTACCTCAAGAGACCCAGTACTTC. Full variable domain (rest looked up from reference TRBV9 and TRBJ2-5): DSGVTQTPKHLITATGQRVTLRCSPRSGDLSVYWYQQSLDQGLQFLIQYYNGEERAKGNILERFSAQQFPDLHSELNLSSLELGDSALYFCASSVEGGLPQETQYFGPGTRLLVL.

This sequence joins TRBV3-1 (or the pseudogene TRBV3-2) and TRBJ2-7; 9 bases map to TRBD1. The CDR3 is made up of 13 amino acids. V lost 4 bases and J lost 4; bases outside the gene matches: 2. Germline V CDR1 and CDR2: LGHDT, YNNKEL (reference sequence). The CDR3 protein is CASSRGTGYEQYF. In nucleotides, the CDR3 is TGTGCCAGCAGCCGCGGGACAGGGTACGAGCAGTACTTC.

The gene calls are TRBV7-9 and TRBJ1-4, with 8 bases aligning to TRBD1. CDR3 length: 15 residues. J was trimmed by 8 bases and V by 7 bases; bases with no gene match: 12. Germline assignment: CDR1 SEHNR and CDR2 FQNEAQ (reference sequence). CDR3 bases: TGTGCCAGCAACGAAATAGGACAGGGCGGGGAAAAACTGTTTTTT. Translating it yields CASNEIGQGGEKLFF. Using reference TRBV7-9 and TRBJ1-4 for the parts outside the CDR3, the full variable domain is DTGVSQNPRHKITKRGQNVTFRCDPISEHNRLYWYRQTLGQGPEFLTYFQNEAQLEKSRLLSDRFSAERPKGSFSTLEIQRTEQGDSAMYLCASNEIGQGGEKLFFGSGTQLSVL.

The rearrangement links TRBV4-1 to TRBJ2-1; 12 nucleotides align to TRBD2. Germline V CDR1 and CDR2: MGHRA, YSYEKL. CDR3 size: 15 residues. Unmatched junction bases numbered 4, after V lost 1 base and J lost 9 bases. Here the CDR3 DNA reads TGCGCCAGCAGCCAAGGACTAGCGGGAGTTTTTGAGCAGTTCTTC. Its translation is CASSQGLAGVFEQFF.